These 32 T cell receptor beta chains were sequenced from one sample in a study of shared clonotypes between healthy human individuals. The naive CD8 subset, CD45RO-negative cells positively selected for CCR7, excluded terminally differentiated effector memory CD45RA+ cells. Clones were read by immunoSEQ multiplex PCR, and TCRdb kept only the in-frame ones, dropping some. The sample gives some 2 million clones, about 95% of which show up once; 0.9% to 1.3% is in the top ten. The sample comprised naive CD8+ T cells sorted from blood. These receptors originate from a man younger than 30 in good health.

In regard to this clone: The sample contains more than one DNA sequence encoding this CDR3. V usage is TRBV5-6 and J usage is TRBJ1-2; weak D call: TRBD1 (5 bases). CDR1 is SGHDT and CDR2 is YYEEEE in the germline V gene. The V and J ends lost 0 bases and 2 bases respectively, with 5 bases between them. The CDR3 is 13 residues long. The CDR3 sequence is CASSLGGNYGYTF. DNA of the CDR3: TGTGCCAGCAGCTTGGGGGGGAACTATGGCTACACCTTC.

V and J are TRBV30 and TRBJ1-2, with 10 bases fitting TRBD1. The germline V gene encodes CDR1 GTSNPN and CDR2 SVGIG (reference sequence). This CDR3 comprises 14 residues. The V gene end was trimmed by 2 bases and the J gene end by 7 bases; junction bases not matched to a gene: 7. In DNA, the CDR3 is TGTGCCTGGAGTATGGGACAGGGGAGGAGTGGCTACACCTTC. Its protein is CAWSMGQGRSGYTF.

The chain carries TRBV7-9 and TRBJ2-7, with D possibly being TRBD1 or TRBD2 (6 bases each). The CDR3 runs to 13 residues. The V end lost 5 bases, the J end lost 6 bases, and 14 bases lay between the germline ends. Germline loops: CDR1 SEHNR, CDR2 FQNEAQ (reference sequence). In nucleotides, the CDR3 is TGTGCCAGCAGCCCCGTGGGGGGCGGCGAGCAGTACTTC. Its translation: CASSPVGGGEQYF.

The chain is built from TRBV7-9 and TRBJ2-2; 8 bases match TRBD2. Germline CDR1 reads SEHNR; CDR2 reads FQNEAQ (reference sequence). With V trimmed by 8 bases and J by 5 bases, 7 bases remained unmatched. The CDR3 runs 14 residues. The CDR3 reads CASPAGVITGELFF. The CDR3 DNA reads TGTGCCAGCCCAGCGGGGGTAATTACCGGGGAGCTGTTTTTT.

The chain employs TRBV11-2 and TRBJ2-2; maybe TRBD2 (5 bases). The CDR3 has 14 amino acids. V lost 6 bases to trimming and J lost 4 bases, with 12 bases between them. Looked up from germline, CDR1 is SGHAT and CDR2 is FQNNGV. CDR3 in DNA: TGTGCCAGCAGATCATTTCGGGGCACCGGGGAGCTGTTTTTT. This gives the protein CASRSFRGTGELFF. The whole variable domain, filled in from reference TRBV11-2 and TRBJ2-2, reads EAGVAQSPRYKIIEKRQSVAFWCNPISGHATLYWYQQILGQGPKLLIQFQNNGVVDDSQLPKDRFSAERLKGVDSTLKIQPAKLEDSAVYLCASRSFRGTGELFFGEGSRLTVL.

The chain has TRBV6-6 and TRBJ1-1; possible D gene TRBD1, 5 bases. V lost 2 bases and J 0 bases, leaving 13 bases between the germline ends. Per germline, CDR1 MNHNY and CDR2 SVGAGI (reference sequence). The CDR3 length is 16 residues. CDR3 region: CASSYPPDRVNTEAFF. The CDR3 nucleotides read TGTGCCAGCAGTTACCCCCCCGACAGAGTGAACACTGAAGCTTTCTTT.

Regarding this clone: A read error may account for a junction end that differs from germline. The sample has other DNA sequences that encode this CDR3 too. The V gene is TRBV7-7, the J gene TRBJ2-3; a weak D match, TRBD1 (5 bases). Germline V CDR1 and CDR2: SSHAT, FNYEAQ (reference sequence). The CDR3 has 15 residues. This CDR3 reads CASSLEAGLTDTQYF. The CDR3 nucleotides are TGTGCTAGCAGCTTAGAGGCAGGGCTCACAGATACGCAGTATTTT.

Remarks on this clone: The same CDR3 is also encoded by other DNA sequences in this sample. V gene TRBV30 combines with J gene TRBJ2-1; D is perhaps TRBD1 or TRBD2 (5 bases each). CDR3 size: 14 residues. Trimming removed 3 bases from V and 0 bases from J, with 9 bases in between. Germline V CDR1 and CDR2: GTSNPN, SVGIG (reference sequence). CDR3 residues: CAWRGVSSYNEQFF. In DNA, the CDR3 is TGTGCCTGGAGGGGGGTAAGCTCCTACAATGAGCAGTTCTTC.

This chain connects TRBV7-2 to TRBJ1-1; 10 nucleotides match TRBD1. CDR3 length: 13 amino acids. Germline CDR1 SGHTA, CDR2 FQGNSA. V lost 5 bases, J lost 11 bases, and 8 bases stayed unmatched. As DNA, the CDR3 is TGTGCCAGCAGCGTAGGGACAGGGGATGACGCTTTCTTT. It encodes CASSVGTGDDAFF.

This rearrangement joins TRBV7-9 to TRBJ1-1; 9 positions agree with TRBD1. Germline V CDR1 and CDR2: SEHNR, FQNEAQ (reference sequence). The CDR3 sequence is 13 residues long. V lost 9 bases to trimming and J lost 0 bases; unmatched junction nucleotides: 2. CDR3 protein: CASRQGVNTEAFF. DNA of the CDR3: TGTGCCAGTAGACAGGGGGTGAACACTGAAGCTTTCTTT.

This chain connects TRBV14 to TRBJ2-3; D is undetermined. Germline CDR1 is SGHDN and CDR2 is FVKESK. The CDR3 extends over 13 amino acids. V shed 0 bases and J shed 4 bases, with 5 bases lying between them. The CDR3 sequence: CASSQETADTQYF. For the CDR3, the DNA is TGTGCCAGCAGCCAAGAAACAGCAGATACGCAGTATTTT.

The chain joins TRBV11-2 to TRBJ2-7, with 9 bases aligning to TRBD2. This CDR3 contains 17 residues. Looked up from germline, CDR1 is SGHAT and CDR2 is FQNNGV. The ends lost 0 bases at V and 3 bases at J; junction bases unmatched: 9. CDR3 amino acids: CASSLELWREGRYEQYF. The CDR3 nucleotides are TGTGCCAGCAGCTTAGAGCTCTGGCGGGAGGGCCGCTACGAGCAGTACTTC.

The chain has TRBV30 and TRBJ2-3, with D hard to call. V was cut by 4 bases and J by 0 bases, with 17 bases left in between. The CDR3 is 16 amino acids. CDR1 and CDR2 (germline): GTSNPN, SVGIG (reference sequence). This CDR3 reads CAWTEEQHFSTDTQYF. The CDR3 DNA sequence: TGTGCCTGGACTGAGGAACAGCATTTTAGCACAGATACGCAGTATTTT.

CDR3 nucleotide sequence: TGTGCCAGCAGCCGACAGGGGACTAGCGGGGGGGCAGCGGGAGATACGCAGTATTTT. Protein sequence: CASSRQGTSGGAAGDTQYF. This chain joins TRBV11-2 and TRBJ2-3; 16 positions agree with TRBD2. Germline V gives CDR1 SGHAT, CDR2 FQNNGV. There are 19 residues in the CDR3. J gave up 5 bases and V 5 bases, and 13 bases lay outside the gene matches. Drawing the rest from reference TRBV11-2 and TRBJ2-3, the complete variable domain is EAGVAQSPRYKIIEKRQSVAFWCNPISGHATLYWYQQILGQGPKLLIQFQNNGVVDDSQLPKDRFSAERLKGVDSTLKIQPAKLEDSAVYLCASSRQGTSGGAAGDTQYFGPGTRLTVL.

This clone has just one count. The same CDR3 can be traced to other DNA sequences in this sample. The chain has TRBV29-1 and TRBJ1-1; D is uncertain. There are 12 residues in the CDR3. Germline V gives CDR1 SQVTM, CDR2 ANQGSEA. V was cut by 6 bases and J by 1 base, with 9 bases left in between. CDR3 region: CSVDEGNTEAFF. CDR3 coding DNA: TGCAGCGTGGATGAGGGGAACACTGAAGCTTTCTTT.

This clone appeared a few times. The gene calls are TRBV5-4 and TRBJ1-1; D may be TRBD1 (5 bases). Germline assignment: CDR1 SGHNT and CDR2 YYREEE (reference sequence). The CDR3 contains 14 residues. Trimming pared 1 base from V and 1 base from J, leaving 8 bases between. This CDR3 is CASSLRGPNTEAFF. CDR3 DNA sequence: TGTGCCAGCAGCTTGAGGGGCCCGAACACTGAAGCTTTCTTT.

This clone has just one count. V and J are TRBV19 and TRBJ1-4, with D possibly TRBD1 on 6 matching bases. From germline, CDR1 is LNHDA and CDR2 SQIVND (reference sequence). The V and J ends lost 3 bases and 6 bases respectively, with 11 bases between them. The CDR3 has 14 residues. CDR3: CASSINRADEKLFF. CDR3 coding DNA: TGTGCCAGTAGTATCAACAGGGCTGATGAAAAACTGTTTTTT.

This chain uses TRBV19 with TRBJ1-2, with D perhaps TRBD1 (5 bases). Germline CDR1 reads LNHDA; CDR2 reads SQIVND (reference sequence). V lost 5 bases and J lost 6, with 16 bases in between. The CDR3 extends over 14 amino acids. Here the CDR3 reads CASSSFGGLDGYTF. The CDR3 DNA sequence: TGTGCCAGTAGTTCTTTCGGGGGTTTGGATGGCTACACCTTC.

This clone was found once. The rearrangement joins TRBV7-9 to TRBJ2-7; possibly TRBD2 for D (5 bases). CDR1 SEHNR and CDR2 FQNEAQ come from the germline V gene (reference sequence). The germline V and J ends were trimmed by 5 bases and 6 bases, with 20 bases remaining between them. The CDR3 runs 15 residues. The CDR3 is CASSPTEGSSSEQYF. Here the CDR3 DNA reads TGTGCCAGCAGCCCAACAGAGGGTTCATCGTCCGAGCAGTACTTC.

This chain uses TRBV19 with TRBJ1-1; D perhaps matches TRBD1 (5 bases). CDR1 is LNHDA, CDR2 SQIVND, per germline (reference sequence). The CDR3 length is 17 residues. V lost 5 bases, J lost 0 bases, and 19 bases lay in between. CDR3 in amino acids: CASSPRGGRLMNTEAFF. The CDR3 bases are TGTGCCAGTAGTCCCCGGGGGGGGAGGTTGATGAACACTGAAGCTTTCTTT.

The CDR3 DNA reads as TGTGCCAGCAGCACTCAAAACTATGGCTACACCTTC. It translates to CASSTQNYGYTF. The chain employs TRBV6-5 and TRBJ1-2, with D uncertain. Germline CDR1 and CDR2: MNHEY and SVGAGI. The CDR3 length is 12 residues. Trimming shortened V by 6 bases and J by 2 bases, and 7 bases separated the two germline ends.

The rearrangement uses TRBV4-1 and TRBJ2-5; D might be TRBD2 (5 bases). The CDR3 is made up of 15 amino acids. V shed 0 bases and J shed 0 bases, with 8 bases lying between them. CDR1 is MGHRA and CDR2 is YSYEKL in the germline V gene. The CDR3 DNA is TGCGCCAGCAGCCAAGATGGGCGGGACCAAGAGACCCAGTACTTC. Its protein product is CASSQDGRDQETQYF.

The chain combines TRBV7-6 with TRBJ2-3; no reliable D call. The germline V gene has CDR1 SGHVS and CDR2 FNYEAQ. The CDR3 consists of 12 residues. The V and J ends lost 5 bases and 2 bases respectively, with 5 bases between them. In DNA, the CDR3 is TGTGCCAGCAGCCCGGCCACAGATACGCAGTATTTT. Its protein product is CASSPATDTQYF.

This rearrangement joins TRBV11-2 to TRBJ2-1; a possible D gene is TRBD1 (6 bases). V lost 5 bases and J lost 0, with 17 bases in between. The CDR3 contains 17 residues. Per the germline V gene, CDR1 is SGHAT and CDR2 is FQNNGV. The CDR3 sequence: CASSTDMGHISYNEQFF. The CDR3 DNA follows: TGTGCCAGCAGCACCGATATGGGACACATCTCCTACAATGAGCAGTTCTTC.

This clone was seen only once. The CDR3: CSVVLTSGVYNEQFF. For the CDR3, the DNA is TGCAGCGTGGTCTTGACTAGCGGGGTTTACAATGAGCAGTTCTTC. The chain links TRBV29-1 to TRBJ2-1, with TRBD2 identical over 11 bases. V shed 6 bases, J shed 4 bases, and the junction held 8 bases outside the gene matches. Germline values: CDR1 SQVTM, CDR2 ANQGSEA. CDR3 length: 15 residues.

The rearrangement joins TRBV7-2 to TRBJ1-5; D uncertain. V was clipped by 2 bases and J by 5 bases, with 22 bases between them. Germline V CDR1 and CDR2: SGHTA, FQGNSA. This CDR3 spans 18 amino acids. Here the CDR3 DNA reads TGTGCCAGCAGCTTAATAAGAGGGCCTCTTTCCACCCATCAGCCCCAGCATTTT. Protein: CASSLIRGPLSTHQPQHF.

The V call is TRBV5-6, the J call TRBJ2-7; D is possibly TRBD1 (6 bases). The CDR3 extends over 13 amino acids. CDR1 and CDR2 (germline): SGHDT, YYEEEE. V was trimmed by 6 bases and J by 1 base, leaving 11 bases between them. In DNA, the CDR3 is TGTGCCAGCAAAACAGGGATGTCCTACGAGCAGTACTTC. It is translated as CASKTGMSYEQYF. The full variable domain, in which reference TRBV5-6 and TRBJ2-7 provide the parts outside the CDR3, is DAGVTQSPTHLIKTRGQQVTLRCSPKSGHDTVSWYQQALGQGPQFIFQYYEEEERQRGNFPDRFSGHQFPNYSSELNVNALLLGDSALYLCASKTGMSYEQYFGPGTRLTVT.

The chain uses TRBV5-5 and TRBJ2-7, with D possibly matching TRBD1 (6 bases). CDR1 SGHKS and CDR2 YYEKEE come from the germline V gene (reference sequence). The CDR3 length is 14 residues. Trimming took off 3 bases at V and 4 bases at J, with 14 bases between the two ends. The CDR3 DNA follows: TGTGCCAGCAGCTATAAACAGGGTGGGTACGAGCAGTACTTC. It specifies CASSYKQGGYEQYF.

The CDR3 spells CASSPGQGIYGYTF. DNA of the CDR3: TGTGCCAGCAGCCCGGGACAGGGGATCTATGGCTACACCTTC. V usage is TRBV14 and J usage is TRBJ1-2; TRBD1 aligns across 10 bases. The V and J ends lost 4 bases and 4 bases, in that order; junction bases with no gene match: 3. CDR1 and CDR2 from the germline V gene are SGHDN and FVKESK. The CDR3 runs 14 residues.

The chain is built from TRBV28 and TRBJ2-7; the D gene is possibly TRBD1 (6 bases). Deletions cut 1 base from V and 7 bases from J, with 14 bases between. The CDR3 runs 14 residues. The germline gives CDR1 MDHEN, CDR2 SYDVKM. This CDR3 is CASSLSGDRWEQYF. The CDR3 region has the DNA TGTGCCAGCAGTTTATCCGGAGACAGGTGGGAGCAGTACTTC.

V is TRBV4-1 and J is TRBJ2-1, with unresolved D. The CDR3 spans 17 residues. Germline V CDR1 and CDR2: MGHRA, YSYEKL. V lost 0 bases and J 2 bases, leaving 14 bases between the germline ends. DNA of the CDR3: TGCGCCAGCAGCCAAGAGCGCAGACTGAGCCCCTACAATGAGCAGTTCTTC. As protein: CASSQERRLSPYNEQFF.

V usage is TRBV5-1 and J usage is TRBJ2-7; unclear D gene. Trimming took 1 base from V and 0 from J, leaving 11 bases between them. The germline CDR1 and CDR2 sequences are SGHRS and YFSETQ. CDR3 length equals 15 residues. The CDR3 loop is CASSLWSGPSYEQYF. The CDR3 nucleotides read TGCGCCAGCAGCTTGTGGTCAGGTCCCTCCTACGAGCAGTACTTC.